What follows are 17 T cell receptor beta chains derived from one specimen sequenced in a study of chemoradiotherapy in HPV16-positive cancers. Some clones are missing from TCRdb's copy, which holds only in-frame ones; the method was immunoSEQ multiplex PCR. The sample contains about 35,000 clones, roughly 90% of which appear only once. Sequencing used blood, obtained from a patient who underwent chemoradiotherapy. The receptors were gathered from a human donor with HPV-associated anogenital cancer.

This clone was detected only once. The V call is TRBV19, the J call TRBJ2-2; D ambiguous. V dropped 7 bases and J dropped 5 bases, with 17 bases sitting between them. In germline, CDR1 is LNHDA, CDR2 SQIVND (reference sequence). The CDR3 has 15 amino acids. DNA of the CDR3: TGTGCCAGTAATAGGGCCATCTCACCAACCGGGGAGCTGTTTTTT. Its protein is CASNRAISPTGELFF. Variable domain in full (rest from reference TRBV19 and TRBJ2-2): DGGITQSPKYLFRKEGQNVTLSCEQNLNHDAMYWYRQDPGQGLRLIYYSQIVNDFQKGDIAEGYSVSREKKESFPLTVTSAQKNPTAFYLCASNRAISPTGELFFGEGSRLTVL.

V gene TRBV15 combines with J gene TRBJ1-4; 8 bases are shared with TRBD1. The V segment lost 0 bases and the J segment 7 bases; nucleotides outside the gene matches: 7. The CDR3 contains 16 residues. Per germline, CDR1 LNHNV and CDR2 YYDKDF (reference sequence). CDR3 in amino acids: CATSREPGGVSEKLFF. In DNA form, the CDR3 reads TGTGCCACCAGCAGAGAACCAGGGGGCGTAAGTGAAAAACTGTTTTTT.

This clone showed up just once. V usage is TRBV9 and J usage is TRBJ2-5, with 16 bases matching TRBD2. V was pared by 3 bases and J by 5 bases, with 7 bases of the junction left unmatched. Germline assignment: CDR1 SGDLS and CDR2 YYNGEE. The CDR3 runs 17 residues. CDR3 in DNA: TGTGCCAGCAGCGAGGGGACTAGCGGGGGGGCACGGGAGACCCAGTACTTC. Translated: CASSEGTSGGARETQYF.

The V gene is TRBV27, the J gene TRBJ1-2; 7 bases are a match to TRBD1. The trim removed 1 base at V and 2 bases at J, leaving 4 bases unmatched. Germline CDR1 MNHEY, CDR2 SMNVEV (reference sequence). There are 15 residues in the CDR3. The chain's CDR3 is CASSLYRGGNYGYTF. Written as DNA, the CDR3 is TGTGCCAGCAGTTTATACAGGGGAGGAAACTATGGCTACACCTTC.

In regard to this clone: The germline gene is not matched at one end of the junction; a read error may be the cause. Written as DNA, the CDR3 is TGTGCCAGCAGCCTAGCAGGGGTCTACGAGCAGTACTTC. Amino acid sequence: CASSLAGVYEQYF. J is TRBJ2-7 and V is TRBV7-8, with D possibly matching TRBD1 (6 bases). Looked up from germline, CDR1 is SGHVS and CDR2 is FQNEAQ. The CDR3 runs to 13 residues. Based on the CDR3 plus reference TRBV7-8 and TRBJ2-7, the full variable domain is GAGVSQSPRYKVAKRGQDVALRCDPISGHVSLFWYQQALGQGPEFLTYFQNEAQLDKSGLPSDRFFAERPEGSVSTLKIQRTQQEDSAVYLCASSLAGVYEQYFGPGTRLTVT.

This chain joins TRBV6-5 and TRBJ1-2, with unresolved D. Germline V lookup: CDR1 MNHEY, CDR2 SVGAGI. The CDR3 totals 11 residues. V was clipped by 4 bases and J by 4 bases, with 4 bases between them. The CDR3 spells CASSSLYGYTF. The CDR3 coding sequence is TGTGCCAGCAGTTCTCTCTATGGCTACACCTTC.

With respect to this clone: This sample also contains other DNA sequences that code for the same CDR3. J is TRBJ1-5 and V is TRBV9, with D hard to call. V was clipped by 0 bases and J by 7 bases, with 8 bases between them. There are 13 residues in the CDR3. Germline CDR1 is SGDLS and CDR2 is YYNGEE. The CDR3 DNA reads TGTGCCAGCAGCGTAGACTTGGGACAGCCCCAGCATTTT. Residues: CASSVDLGQPQHF.

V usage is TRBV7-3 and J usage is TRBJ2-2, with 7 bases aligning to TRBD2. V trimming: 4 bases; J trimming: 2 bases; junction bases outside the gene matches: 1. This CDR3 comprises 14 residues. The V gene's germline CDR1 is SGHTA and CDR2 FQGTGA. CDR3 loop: CASSSGLNTGELFF. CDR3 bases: TGTGCCAGCAGCTCGGGACTAAACACCGGGGAGCTGTTTTTT.

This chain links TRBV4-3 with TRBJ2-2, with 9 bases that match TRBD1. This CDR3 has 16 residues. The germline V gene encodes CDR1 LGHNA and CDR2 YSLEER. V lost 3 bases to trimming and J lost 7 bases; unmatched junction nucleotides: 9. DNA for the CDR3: TGCGCCAGCAGCCAGGAGAACAGGGGGCTTGTCGGGGAGCTGTTTTTT. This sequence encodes CASSQENRGLVGELFF.

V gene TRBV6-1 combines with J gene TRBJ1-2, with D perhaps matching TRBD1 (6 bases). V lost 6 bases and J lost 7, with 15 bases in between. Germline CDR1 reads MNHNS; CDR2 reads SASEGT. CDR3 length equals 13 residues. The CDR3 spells CASSEDLGGGYTF. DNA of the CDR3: TGTGCCAGCAGCGAGGACCTAGGGGGTGGCTACACCTTC.

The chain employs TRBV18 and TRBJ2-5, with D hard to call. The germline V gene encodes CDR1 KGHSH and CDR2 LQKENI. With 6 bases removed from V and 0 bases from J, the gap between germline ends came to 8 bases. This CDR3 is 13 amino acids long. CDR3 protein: CASSFGYQETQYF. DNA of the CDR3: TGTGCCAGCTCGTTTGGATACCAAGAGACCCAGTACTTC.

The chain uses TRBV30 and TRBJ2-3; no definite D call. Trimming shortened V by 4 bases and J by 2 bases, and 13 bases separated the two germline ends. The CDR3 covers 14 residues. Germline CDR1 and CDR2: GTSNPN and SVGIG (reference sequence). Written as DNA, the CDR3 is TGTGCCTGGACCGTAAGGGATCCCACAGATACGCAGTATTTT. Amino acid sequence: CAWTVRDPTDTQYF.

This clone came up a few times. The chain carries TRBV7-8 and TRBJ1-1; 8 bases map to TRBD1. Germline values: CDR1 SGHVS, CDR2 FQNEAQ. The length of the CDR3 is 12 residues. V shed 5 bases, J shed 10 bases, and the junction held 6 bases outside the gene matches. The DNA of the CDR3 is TGTGCCAGCAGCCCCATAACAGGGGGAGCTTTCTTT. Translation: CASSPITGGAFF.

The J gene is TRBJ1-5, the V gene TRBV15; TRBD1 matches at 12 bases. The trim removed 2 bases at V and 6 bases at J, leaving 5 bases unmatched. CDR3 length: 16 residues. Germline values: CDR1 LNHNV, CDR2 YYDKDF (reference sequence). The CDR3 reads CATSRPGTGGFQPQHF. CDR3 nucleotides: TGTGCCACCAGCAGACCCGGGACAGGGGGCTTTCAGCCCCAGCATTTT.

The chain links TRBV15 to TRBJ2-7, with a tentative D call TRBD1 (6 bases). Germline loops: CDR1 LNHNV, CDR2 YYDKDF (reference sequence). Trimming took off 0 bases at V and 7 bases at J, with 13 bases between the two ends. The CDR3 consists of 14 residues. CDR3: CATSRDWGHSEQYF. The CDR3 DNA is TGTGCCACCAGCAGAGATTGGGGGCATAGTGAGCAGTACTTC.

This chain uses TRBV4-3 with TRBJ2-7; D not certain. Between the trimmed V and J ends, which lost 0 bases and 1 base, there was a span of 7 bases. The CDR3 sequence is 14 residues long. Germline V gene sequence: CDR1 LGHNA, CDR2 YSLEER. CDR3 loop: CASSQDGSSYEQYF. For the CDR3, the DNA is TGCGCCAGCAGCCAAGATGGGTCATCCTACGAGCAGTACTTC.

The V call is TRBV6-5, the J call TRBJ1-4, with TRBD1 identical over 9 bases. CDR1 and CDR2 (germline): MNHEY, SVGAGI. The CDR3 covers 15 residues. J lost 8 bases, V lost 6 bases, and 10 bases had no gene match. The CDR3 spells CASRITGGGGEKLFF. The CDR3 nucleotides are TGTGCCAGCAGAATTACAGGGGGCGGAGGAGAAAAACTGTTTTTT.